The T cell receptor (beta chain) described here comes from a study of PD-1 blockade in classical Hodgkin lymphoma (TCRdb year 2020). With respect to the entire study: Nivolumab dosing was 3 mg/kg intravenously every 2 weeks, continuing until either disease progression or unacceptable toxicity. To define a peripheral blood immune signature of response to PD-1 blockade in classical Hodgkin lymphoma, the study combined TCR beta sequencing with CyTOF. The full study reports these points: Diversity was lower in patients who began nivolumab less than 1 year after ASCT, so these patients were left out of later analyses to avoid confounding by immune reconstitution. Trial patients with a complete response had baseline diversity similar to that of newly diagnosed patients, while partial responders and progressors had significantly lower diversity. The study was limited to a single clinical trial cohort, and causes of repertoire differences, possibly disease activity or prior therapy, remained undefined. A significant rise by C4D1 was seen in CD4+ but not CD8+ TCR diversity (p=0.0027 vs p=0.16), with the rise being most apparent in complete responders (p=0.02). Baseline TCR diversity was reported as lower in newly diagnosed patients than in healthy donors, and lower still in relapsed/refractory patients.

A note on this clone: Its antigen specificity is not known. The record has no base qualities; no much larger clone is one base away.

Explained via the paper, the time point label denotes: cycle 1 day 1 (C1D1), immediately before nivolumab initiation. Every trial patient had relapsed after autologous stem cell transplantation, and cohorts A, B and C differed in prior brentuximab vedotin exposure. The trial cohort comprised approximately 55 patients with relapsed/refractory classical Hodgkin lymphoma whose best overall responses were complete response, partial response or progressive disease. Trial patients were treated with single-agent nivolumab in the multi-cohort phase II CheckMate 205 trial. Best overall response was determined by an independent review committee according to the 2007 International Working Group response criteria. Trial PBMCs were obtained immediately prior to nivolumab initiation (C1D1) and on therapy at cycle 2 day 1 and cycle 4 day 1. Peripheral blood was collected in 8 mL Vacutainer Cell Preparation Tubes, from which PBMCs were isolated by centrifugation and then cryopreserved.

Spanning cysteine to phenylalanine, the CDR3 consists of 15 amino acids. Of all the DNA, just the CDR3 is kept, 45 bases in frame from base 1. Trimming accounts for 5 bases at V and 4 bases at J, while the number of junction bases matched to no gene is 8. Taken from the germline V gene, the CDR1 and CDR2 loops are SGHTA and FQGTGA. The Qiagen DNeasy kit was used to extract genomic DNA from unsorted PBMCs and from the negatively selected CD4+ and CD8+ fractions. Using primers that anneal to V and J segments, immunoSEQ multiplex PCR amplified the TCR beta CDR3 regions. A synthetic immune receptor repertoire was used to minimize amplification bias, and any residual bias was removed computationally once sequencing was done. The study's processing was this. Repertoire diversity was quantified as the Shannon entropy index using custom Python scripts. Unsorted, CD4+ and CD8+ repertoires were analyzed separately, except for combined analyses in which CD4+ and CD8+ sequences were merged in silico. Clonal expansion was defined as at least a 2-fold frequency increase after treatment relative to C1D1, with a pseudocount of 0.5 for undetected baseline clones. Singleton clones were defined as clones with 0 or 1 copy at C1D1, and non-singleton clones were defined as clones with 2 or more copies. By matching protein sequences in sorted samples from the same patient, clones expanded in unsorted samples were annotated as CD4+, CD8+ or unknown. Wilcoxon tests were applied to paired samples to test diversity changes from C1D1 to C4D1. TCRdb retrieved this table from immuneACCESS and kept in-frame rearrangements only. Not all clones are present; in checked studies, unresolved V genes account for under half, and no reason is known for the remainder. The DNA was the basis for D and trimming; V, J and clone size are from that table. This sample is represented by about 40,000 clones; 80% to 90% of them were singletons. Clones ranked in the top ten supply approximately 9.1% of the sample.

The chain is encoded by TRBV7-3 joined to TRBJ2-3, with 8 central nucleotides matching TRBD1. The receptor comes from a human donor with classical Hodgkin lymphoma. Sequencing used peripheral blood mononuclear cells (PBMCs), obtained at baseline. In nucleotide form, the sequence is TGTGCCAGCAGCCCAACCGGGACAGGTCCAGATACGCAGTATTTT. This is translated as CASSPTGTGPDTQYF.